Reported below is one T cell receptor beta chain. This entry belongs to a study of cytomegalovirus exposure and HLA in healthy donors. Some clones are missing from TCRdb's copy, which holds only in-frame ones; the method was immunoSEQ multiplex PCR. The sample includes some 210,000 clones, around 86% of them seen just once. Sequencing was done on a sample of PBMCs. This receptor was identified in a woman aged 18 to 35 in good health and CMV-seropositive.

CDR3 sequence: CASSLSPGWDTEAFF. The DNA of the CDR3 is TGTGCCAGCAGTTTATCACCAGGGTGGGACACTGAAGCTTTCTTT. V is TRBV28 and J is TRBJ1-1; tentative D call: TRBD1 (5 bases). V was shortened by 1 base and J by 3 bases, with 12 bases between the two germline ends. This CDR3 is built from 15 residues. Germline CDR1 MDHEN, CDR2 SYDVKM.